This T cell receptor (beta chain) was found in a study of PD-1 blockade in classical Hodgkin lymphoma. Findings and limits, study-wide: Complete responders possessed baseline diversity comparable to newly diagnosed patients. In CD4+ cells, TCR diversity went up significantly by C4D1, but in CD8+ cells it did not. TCR diversity at baseline was reported to be reduced in newly diagnosed patients relative to healthy donors. The authors have not defined what causes the repertoire differences, possibly disease activity or prior therapy.

As for this clone: Its antigen is not identified.

CDR1 is SGHNT, CDR2 YYREEE, per germline (reference sequence). CDR3 length: 14 residues. The V segment lost 4 bases and the J segment 3 bases; nucleotides outside the gene matches: 1. Documented time point: cycle 4 day 1 (C4D1), after 5 to 7 weeks of nivolumab. Autologous stem cell transplantation was followed by relapse in every patient, and brentuximab vedotin exposure varied. Sequencing was performed with immunoSEQ multiplex PCR; in TCRdb, only in-frame clones are kept and a portion is missing. This table holds almost 95,000 clones, approximately 86% found once. The rearrangement uses TRBV5-4 and TRBJ2-3; 11 nucleotides match TRBD2. This TCR derives from a human donor with classical Hodgkin lymphoma. The sequences come from peripheral blood mononuclear cells (PBMCs), collected before the fourth cycle of nivolumab. This CDR3 is CASSLAGGTDTQYF. As DNA, the CDR3 is TGTGCCAGCAGCCTAGCGGGAGGAACAGATACGCAGTATTTT.